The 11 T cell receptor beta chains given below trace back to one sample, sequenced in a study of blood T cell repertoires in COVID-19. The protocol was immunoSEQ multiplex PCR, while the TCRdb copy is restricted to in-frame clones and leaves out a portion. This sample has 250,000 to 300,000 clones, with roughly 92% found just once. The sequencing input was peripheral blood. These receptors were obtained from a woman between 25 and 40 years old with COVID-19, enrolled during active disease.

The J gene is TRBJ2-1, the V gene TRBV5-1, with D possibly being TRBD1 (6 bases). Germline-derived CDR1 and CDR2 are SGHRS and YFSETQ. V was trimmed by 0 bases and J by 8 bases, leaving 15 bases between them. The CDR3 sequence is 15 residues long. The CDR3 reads CASSLAYGEGDEQFF. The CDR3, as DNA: TGCGCCAGCAGCTTGGCATACGGCGAGGGGGATGAGCAGTTCTTC.

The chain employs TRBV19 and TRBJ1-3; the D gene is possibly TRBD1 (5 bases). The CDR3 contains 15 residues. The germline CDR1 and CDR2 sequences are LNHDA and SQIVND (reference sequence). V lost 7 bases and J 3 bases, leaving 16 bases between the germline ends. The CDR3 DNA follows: TGTGCCAGTACCCAGCAGGGCGTCGGTGGAAACACCATATATTTT. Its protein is CASTQQGVGGNTIYF.

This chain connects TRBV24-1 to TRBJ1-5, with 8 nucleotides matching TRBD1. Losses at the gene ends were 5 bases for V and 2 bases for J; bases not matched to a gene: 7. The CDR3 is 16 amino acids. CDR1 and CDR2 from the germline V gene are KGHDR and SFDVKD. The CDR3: CATSANDRGGNQPQHF. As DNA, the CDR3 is TGTGCCACCAGTGCCAACGACAGGGGCGGCAATCAGCCCCAGCATTTT.

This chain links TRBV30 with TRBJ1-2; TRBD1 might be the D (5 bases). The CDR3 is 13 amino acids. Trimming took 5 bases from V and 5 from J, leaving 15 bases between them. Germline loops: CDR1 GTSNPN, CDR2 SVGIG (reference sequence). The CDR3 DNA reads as TGTGCCTGGGCCGCTATCGGGGGTTATGGCTACACCTTC. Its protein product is CAWAAIGGYGYTF.

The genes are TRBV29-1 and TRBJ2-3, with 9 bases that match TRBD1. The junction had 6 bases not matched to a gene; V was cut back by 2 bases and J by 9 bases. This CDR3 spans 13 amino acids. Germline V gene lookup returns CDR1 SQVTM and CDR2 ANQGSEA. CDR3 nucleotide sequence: TGCAGCGTTGAACTCTCCGGGACAGGGACGCAGTATTTT. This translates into CSVELSGTGTQYF.

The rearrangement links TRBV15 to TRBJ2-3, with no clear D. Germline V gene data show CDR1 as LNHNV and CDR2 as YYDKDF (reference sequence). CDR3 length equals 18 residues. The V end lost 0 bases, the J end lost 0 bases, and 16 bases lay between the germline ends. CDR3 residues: CATSRDFPTTTSTDTQYF. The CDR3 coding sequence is TGTGCCACCAGCAGAGACTTCCCCACGACAACCAGCACAGATACGCAGTATTTT.

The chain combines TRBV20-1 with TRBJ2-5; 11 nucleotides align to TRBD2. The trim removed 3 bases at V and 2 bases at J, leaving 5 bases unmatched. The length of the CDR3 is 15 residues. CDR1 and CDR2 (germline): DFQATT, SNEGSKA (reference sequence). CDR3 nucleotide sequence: TGCAGTGCTAGTTCGGCTAGCGGGAGGCAAGAGACCCAGTACTTC. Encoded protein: CSASSASGRQETQYF.

CDR3 sequence reads: CASSLGAGGQTGELFF. In DNA form, the CDR3 reads TGTGCCAGCAGCTTGGGGGCGGGAGGGCAAACCGGGGAGCTGTTTTTT. The V call is TRBV5-4, the J call TRBJ2-2; 9 nucleotides align to TRBD2. Germline CDR1 reads SGHNT; CDR2 reads YYREEE (reference sequence). Trimming cost V 0 bases and J 5 bases; bases outside gene matches: 5. The CDR3 runs to 16 residues.

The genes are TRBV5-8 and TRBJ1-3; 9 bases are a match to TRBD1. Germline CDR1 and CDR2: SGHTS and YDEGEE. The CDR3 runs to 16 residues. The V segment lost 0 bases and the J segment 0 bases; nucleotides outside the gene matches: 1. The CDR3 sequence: CASSLGDRDSGNTIYF. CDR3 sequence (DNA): TGTGCCAGCAGCTTGGGGGACAGGGACTCTGGAAACACCATATATTTT. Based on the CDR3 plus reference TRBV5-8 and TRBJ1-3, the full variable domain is EAGVTQSPTHLIKTRGQQATLRCSPISGHTSVYWYQQALGLGLQFLLWYDEGEERNRGNFPPRFSGRQFPNYSSELNVNALELEDSALYLCASSLGDRDSGNTIYFGEGSWLTVV.

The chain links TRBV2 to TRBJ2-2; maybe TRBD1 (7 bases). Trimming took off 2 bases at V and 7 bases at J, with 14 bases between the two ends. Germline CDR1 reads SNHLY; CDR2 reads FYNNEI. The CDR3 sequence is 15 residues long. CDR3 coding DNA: TGTGCCAGCAGTGAACAAGGAGGGGGCGTCGGGGAGCTGTTTTTT. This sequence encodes CASSEQGGGVGELFF.

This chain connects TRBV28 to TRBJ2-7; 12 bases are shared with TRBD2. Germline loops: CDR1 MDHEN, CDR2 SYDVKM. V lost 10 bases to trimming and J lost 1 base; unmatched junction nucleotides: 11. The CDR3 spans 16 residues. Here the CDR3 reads CAIRGGGTSGSYEQYF. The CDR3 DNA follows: TGTGCCATTAGGGGTGGCGGGACTAGCGGGTCCTACGAGCAGTACTTC.